The entry below describes one T cell receptor (beta chain). V dropped 0 bases and J dropped 1 base, with 9 bases sitting between them. Germline-derived CDR1 and CDR2 are SQVTM and ANQGSEA. The CDR3 consists of 15 residues. This record belongs to a study of blood T cells in healthy people across ages. For the second PCR, which ran for about 7 to 11 cycles, a sample-barcoded 5' primer and a J-beta primer mix were used. A tag from a template-switch adaptor with 12 random nucleotides marked each cDNA molecule. TCRdb itself ran the 5' RACE reads through MiXCR, one entry per CDR3 protein. This table holds about 930,000 distinct CDR3 sequences, 29% found once. This same sample was also part of a study on T cells of mothers and their children. From that study: Related mother-child pairs showed slightly, non-significantly higher overlap than unrelated pairs.

The TCR originated in a middle-aged woman in good health. The rearrangement joins TRBV29-1 to TRBJ2-2; D is perhaps TRBD2 (5 bases). Sequencing was done on a sample of blood. DNA for the CDR3: TGCAGCGTTGAAGAGGGCGGGCGGAACACCGGGGAGCTGTTTTTT. Translation gives CSVEEGGRNTGELFF.